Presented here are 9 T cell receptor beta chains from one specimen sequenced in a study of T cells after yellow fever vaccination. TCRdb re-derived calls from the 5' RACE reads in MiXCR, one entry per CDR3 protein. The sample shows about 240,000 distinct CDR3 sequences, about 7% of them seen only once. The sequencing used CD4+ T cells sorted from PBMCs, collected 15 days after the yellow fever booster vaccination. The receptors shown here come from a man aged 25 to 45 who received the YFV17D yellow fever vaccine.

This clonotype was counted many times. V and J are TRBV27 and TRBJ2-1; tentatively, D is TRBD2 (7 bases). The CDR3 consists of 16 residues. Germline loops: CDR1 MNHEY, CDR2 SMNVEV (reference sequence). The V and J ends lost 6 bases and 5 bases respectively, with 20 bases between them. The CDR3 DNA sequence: TGTGCCAGCAGGGACCTGGGGGCGGGAGCCCACAATGAGCAGTTCTTC. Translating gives CASRDLGAGAHNEQFF.

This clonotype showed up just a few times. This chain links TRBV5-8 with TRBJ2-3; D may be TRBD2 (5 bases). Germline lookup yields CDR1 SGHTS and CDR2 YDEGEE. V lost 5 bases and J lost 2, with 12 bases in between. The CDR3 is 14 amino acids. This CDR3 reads CASRTRGNTDTQYF. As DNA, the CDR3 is TGTGCCAGCAGAACCCGGGGAAACACAGATACGCAGTATTTT.

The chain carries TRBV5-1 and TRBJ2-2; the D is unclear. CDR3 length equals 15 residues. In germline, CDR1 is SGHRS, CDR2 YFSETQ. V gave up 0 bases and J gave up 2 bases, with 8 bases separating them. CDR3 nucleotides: TGCGCCAGCAGCTTGGCTCTATCAAACACCGGGGAGCTGTTTTTT. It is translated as CASSLALSNTGELFF.

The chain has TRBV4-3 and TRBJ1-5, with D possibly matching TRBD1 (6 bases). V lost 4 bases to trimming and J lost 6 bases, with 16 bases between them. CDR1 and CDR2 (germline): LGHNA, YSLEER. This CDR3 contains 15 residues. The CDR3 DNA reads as TGCGCCAGCAGCCCGGGGGGGGGGCTGTGTCAGCCCCAGCATTTT. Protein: CASSPGGGLCQPQHF.

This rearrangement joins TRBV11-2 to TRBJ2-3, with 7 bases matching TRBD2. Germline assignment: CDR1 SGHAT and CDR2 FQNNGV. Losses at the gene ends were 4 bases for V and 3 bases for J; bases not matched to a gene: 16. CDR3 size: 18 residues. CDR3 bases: TGTGCCAGCAGCTCGCCCCTTGGGGCGGGAGTTGGAACAGATACGCAGTATTTT. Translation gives CASSSPLGAGVGTDTQYF. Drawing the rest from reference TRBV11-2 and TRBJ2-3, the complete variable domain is EAGVAQSPRYKIIEKRQSVAFWCNPISGHATLYWYQQILGQGPKLLIQFQNNGVVDDSQLPKDRFSAERLKGVDSTLKIQPAKLEDSAVYLCASSSPLGAGVGTDTQYFGPGTRLTVL.

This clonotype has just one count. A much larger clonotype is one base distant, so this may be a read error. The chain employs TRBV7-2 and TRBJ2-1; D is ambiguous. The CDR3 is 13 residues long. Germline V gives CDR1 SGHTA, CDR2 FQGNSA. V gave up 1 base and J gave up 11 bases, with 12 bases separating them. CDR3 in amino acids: CASSLGPGNKQFF. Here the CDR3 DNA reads TGTGCCAGCAGCTTAGGGCCCGGTAATAAGCAGTTCTTC.

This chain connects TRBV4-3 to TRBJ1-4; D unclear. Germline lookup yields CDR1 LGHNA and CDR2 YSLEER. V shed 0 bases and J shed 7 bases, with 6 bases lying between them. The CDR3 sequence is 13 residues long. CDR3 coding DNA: TGCGCCAGCAGCCAAGATGCCGCTGAAAAACTGTTTTTT. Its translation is CASSQDAAEKLFF.

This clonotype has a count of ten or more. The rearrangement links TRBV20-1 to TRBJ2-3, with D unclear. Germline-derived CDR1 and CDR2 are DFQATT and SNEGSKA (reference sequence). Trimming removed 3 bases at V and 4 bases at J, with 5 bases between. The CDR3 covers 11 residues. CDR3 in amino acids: CSASRSDTQYF. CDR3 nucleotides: TGCAGTGCTAGTCGGTCAGATACGCAGTATTTT.

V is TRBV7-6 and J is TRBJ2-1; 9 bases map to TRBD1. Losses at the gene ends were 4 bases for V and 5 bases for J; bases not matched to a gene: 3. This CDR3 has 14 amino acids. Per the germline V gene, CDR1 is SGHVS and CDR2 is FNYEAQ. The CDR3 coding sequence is TGTGCCAGCAGCTCTCGACAGGGGGACAATGAGCAGTTCTTC. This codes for CASSSRQGDNEQFF.